This T cell receptor beta chain is drawn from a study of breast tumors, draining lymph nodes, adjacent tissues. Notes on the study in general: Compared with basal-like, luminal-like tumors shared significantly more repertoire with nontumor tissue.

Germline CDR1 is LNHNV and CDR2 is YYDKDF (reference sequence). The CDR3 totals 17 residues. Samples came from axillary lymph nodes draining the breast cancer. TCRdb reanalysed the multiplex PCR reads using MiXCR and keeps one entry per CDR3 protein. This sample has 150,000 to 200,000 distinct CDR3 sequences, with around 35% found just once. Details on this clonotype: What it binds is unknown. The junction departs from the called germline gene at one end, perhaps through a read error.

The specimen sequenced was axillary lymph node tissue. This chain uses TRBV15 with TRBJ2-1; 9 bases agree with TRBD2. The source of this sequence is a female donor with breast cancer. Some clones in this sample may be carry-over from other donors' samples. The CDR3 DNA sequence: TGTGCCACCAGCAGAGGTCTAGCGGGGAGGGCCTACAGTGAGCAGTTCTTC. Translated, it gives CATSRGLAGRAYSEQFF.